Each of the 14 T cell receptor beta chains below was sequenced from the same sample in a study of T cells in Graves' hyperthyroidism and ophthalmopathy. TCR beta CDR3 regions were amplified from RNA transcripts. Initially, a first-round RT-PCR of the TCR CDR3 employed the HTBI primer set. TCRdb recomputed calls from the multiplex PCR reads with MiXCR, one row per CDR3 protein. The profile covers over 500,000 distinct CDR3 sequences, with 15% to 20% appearing a single time and 17% taken by the ten largest. The sequencing sample was made of blood. These receptor sequences come from a woman aged 18-29 years with Graves' ophthalmopathy.

The sample holds many counts of this clonotype. CDR3: CSARRDYYEQYF. The CDR3 nucleotides read TGCAGTGCTAGACGGGACTACTACGAGCAGTACTTC. The chain carries TRBV20-1 and TRBJ2-7; TRBD2 aligns across 7 bases. Looked up from germline, CDR1 is DFQATT and CDR2 is SNEGSKA (reference sequence). Trimming removed 2 bases from V and 3 bases from J; junction bases left unmatched: 1. The CDR3 sequence is 12 residues long.

This clonotype has just a few counts. The chain recombines TRBV29-1 with TRBJ1-1, with unresolved D. The V end lost 7 bases, the J end lost 1 base, and 10 bases lay between the germline ends. CDR1 SQVTM and CDR2 ANQGSEA come from the germline V gene. The CDR3 is 12 residues long. The CDR3 here is CSAVTENTEAFF. CDR3 nucleotides: TGCAGCGCGGTAACAGAGAACACTGAAGCTTTCTTT.

The V and J genes are TRBV20-1 and TRBJ2-7; D ambiguous. The germline CDR1 and CDR2 sequences are DFQATT and SNEGSKA (reference sequence). The CDR3 is 14 residues long. V shed 5 bases and J shed 0 bases, with 14 bases lying between them. The CDR3, as DNA: TGCAGTGCTGACCACCCGGACCGCTCCTACGAGCAGTACTTC. Its translation: CSADHPDRSYEQYF.

This clonotype has a count of ten or more. V is TRBV6-2 or TRBV6-3 and J is TRBJ2-1, with 15 nucleotides matching TRBD2. CDR1 and CDR2 (germline): MNHEY, SVGEGT. J lost 0 bases, V lost 0 bases, and 3 bases had no gene match. The CDR3 contains 19 residues. CDR3 bases: TGTGCCAGCAGTTACTCCGGGACTAGCGGGGGGAGCTCCTACAATGAGCAGTTCTTC. Encoded protein: CASSYSGTSGGSSYNEQFF.

The table lists this clonotype with a count of one. The chain joins TRBV3-1 to TRBJ1-1, with 8 bases that match TRBD1. Germline V gene sequence: CDR1 LGHDT, CDR2 YNNKEL (reference sequence). With V trimmed by 6 bases and J by 4 bases, 7 bases remained unmatched. The CDR3 contains 14 residues. For the CDR3, the DNA is TGTGCCAGCAGTCGACAGGGGATGGGCACTGAAGCTTTCTTT. Translation: CASSRQGMGTEAFF.

This clonotype was seen only a few times. The chain employs TRBV5-1 and TRBJ1-1; D is undetermined. The CDR3 length is 13 residues. Trimming took off 1 base at V and 4 bases at J, with 8 bases between the two ends. Germline assignment: CDR1 SGHRS and CDR2 YFSETQ. The CDR3 loop reads CASSLQEGTEAFF. The CDR3 bases are TGCGCCAGCAGCTTGCAGGAAGGCACTGAAGCTTTCTTT.

This clonotype appeared once. A read error is possible here, since a much larger clone lies one base away. The final CDR3 position lacks the conserved phenylalanine or tryptophan, pointing to a likely read error. The chain recombines TRBV28 with TRBJ1-2, with TRBD1 identical over 7 bases. The V gene end was trimmed by 4 bases and the J gene end by 3 bases; junction bases not matched to a gene: 14. This CDR3 region has 17 residues. Looked up from germline, CDR1 is MDHEN and CDR2 is SYDVKM. The CDR3 sequence is CASSSSLQGGEDYGYTL. The CDR3 bases are TGTGCCAGCAGTTCAAGCCTGCAGGGGGGGGAAGACTATGGCTACACCCTC.

This clonotype has a count of ten or more. The rearrangement joins TRBV30 to TRBJ2-5; D is possibly TRBD2 (5 bases). Looked up from germline, CDR1 is GTSNPN and CDR2 is SVGIG (reference sequence). Trimming cost V 5 bases and J 1 base, with 8 bases left between them. CDR3 length: 12 residues. The CDR3 region is CAWDRGQETQYF. CDR3 nucleotides: TGTGCCTGGGACCGGGGCCAAGAGACCCAGTACTTC.

This clonotype was recorded many times. A junction end diverges from the germline sequence, so it may reflect a read error. V usage is TRBV29-1 and J usage is TRBJ1-1, with D maybe TRBD1 (5 bases). The CDR3 sequence is 14 residues long. Germline V CDR1 and CDR2: SQVTM, ANQGSEA. CDR3: CSVEPRVMNTEAFF. The CDR3 nucleotides are TGCAGCGTTGAACCCAGGGTGATGAATACTGAAGCTTTCTTT.

The table lists this clonotype with many counts. This chain connects TRBV7-2 to TRBJ2-7; D may correspond to TRBD1 or TRBD2 (5 bases each). The CDR3 is 14 residues long. Trimming cost V 5 bases and J 4 bases, with 15 bases left between them. Germline V CDR1 and CDR2: SGHTA, FQGNSA. The CDR3 reads CASSAPGTEYEQYF. The CDR3 DNA follows: TGTGCCAGCAGCGCCCCCGGGACCGAATACGAGCAGTACTTC.

A word on this clonotype: The junction does not match germline at one end; this may be a read error. The chain has TRBV20-1 and TRBJ2-1; TRBD2 is a possible D gene (6 bases). The CDR3 is 17 residues long. CDR1 is DFQATT, CDR2 SNEGSKA, per germline (reference sequence). The CDR3 region has the DNA TGCAGTGCTAGAGATCAGGATAGCGGAGCGATCTACGATGAGCAGTTCTTC. This encodes CSARDQDSGAIYDEQFF.

This clonotype was observed many times. V usage is TRBV7-8 and J usage is TRBJ1-2; 10 bases fit TRBD1. V trimming: 5 bases; J trimming: 6 bases; junction bases outside the gene matches: 6. Looked up from germline, CDR1 is SGHVS and CDR2 is FQNEAQ. This CDR3 spans 14 amino acids. The CDR3 nucleotides are TGTGCCAGCAGCCACCCGGGACAGGGGAATGGCTACACCTTC. It is translated as CASSHPGQGNGYTF.

The DNA of the CDR3 is TGTGCCAGCAGCTCCTCCAGGGGGCTCGGCTATGGCTACACCTTC. It codes for CASSSSRGLGYGYTF. This sequence joins TRBV9 and TRBJ1-2; TRBD1 matches at 8 bases. Germline V gives CDR1 SGDLS, CDR2 YYNGEE. Trimming removed 4 bases from V and 4 bases from J; junction bases left unmatched: 9. The CDR3 totals 15 residues.

This clonotype was counted many times. This chain joins TRBV10-3 and TRBJ1-2; the D is unclear. The V and J ends lost 8 bases and 8 bases respectively, with 18 bases between them. The CDR3 consists of 13 residues. From germline, CDR1 is ENHRY and CDR2 SYGVKD. CDR3 amino acids: CAIESRRMGGYTF. The CDR3, as DNA: TGTGCCATCGAGTCCAGACGGATGGGAGGCTACACCTTC.